The 22 T cell receptor beta chains in this list originate from one sample, sequenced in a study of blood T cell repertoires in COVID-19. Produced via immunoSEQ multiplex PCR; TCRdb's table is partial and in-frame only. Altogether 650,000 to 800,000 clones are present, about nine tenths being singletons, with the ten largest covering under 0.3%. Source material: peripheral blood. All receptors derive from a woman aged 18-30 years with acute or convalescent COVID-19.

The chain links TRBV14 to TRBJ2-7, with TRBD1 identical over 7 bases. V trimming: 6 bases; J trimming: 9 bases; junction bases outside the gene matches: 11. This CDR3 has 13 residues. Per the germline V gene, CDR1 is SGHDN and CDR2 is FVKESK. The CDR3 spells CASSRIFSGGQYF. CDR3 nucleotides: TGTGCCAGCAGTCGTATATTTTCAGGGGGGCAGTACTTC.

J is TRBJ1-2 and V is TRBV19; 8 positions agree with TRBD1. Germline CDR1 reads LNHDA; CDR2 reads SQIVND (reference sequence). The junction had 4 bases not matched to a gene; V was cut back by 2 bases and J by 5 bases. CDR3 length: 14 residues. CDR3 coding DNA: TGTGCCAGTAGTATACCCGGGACAGGATATGGCTACACCTTC. This gives the protein CASSIPGTGYGYTF. Variable domain in full (rest from reference TRBV19 and TRBJ1-2): DGGITQSPKYLFRKEGQNVTLSCEQNLNHDAMYWYRQDPGQGLRLIYYSQIVNDFQKGDIAEGYSVSREKKESFPLTVTSAQKNPTAFYLCASSIPGTGYGYTFGSGTRLTVV.

This rearrangement joins TRBV24-1 to TRBJ2-1, with TRBD2 matching 9 bases. J lost 5 bases, V lost 4 bases, and 5 bases had no gene match. The CDR3 contains 15 residues. Per germline, CDR1 KGHDR and CDR2 SFDVKD. The CDR3 is CATSDGLAINNEQFF. Written as DNA, the CDR3 is TGTGCCACCAGTGACGGACTAGCGATCAACAATGAGCAGTTCTTC.

In its sample, this clone was seen a few times. The chain combines TRBV12-5 with TRBJ1-4; perhaps TRBD1 as D (6 bases). CDR1 is LGHNT, CDR2 FRNRAP, per germline. Trimming stripped 6 bases from V and 3 bases from J, with 14 bases between. The length of the CDR3 is 15 residues. CDR3 DNA sequence: TGTGCTAGTGGCCCCACGACAGGCTCTAATGAAAAACTGTTTTTT. Its protein is CASGPTTGSNEKLFF. The full variable domain, with the rest looked up from reference TRBV12-5 and TRBJ1-4, is DARVTQTPRHKVTEMGQEVTMRCQPILGHNTVFWYRQTMMQGLELLAYFRNRAPLDDSGMPKDRFSAEMPDATLATLKIQPSEPRDSAVYFCASGPTTGSNEKLFFGSGTQLSVL.

The chain combines TRBV28 with TRBJ1-6; the D is unclear. The CDR3 is 12 residues long. Trimming took 4 bases from V and 9 from J, leaving 7 bases between them. The germline V gene encodes CDR1 MDHEN and CDR2 SYDVKM. CDR3 amino acids: CASSYSGSPLHF. CDR3 DNA: TGTGCCAGCAGTTATTCGGGTTCACCCCTCCACTTT.

The chain couples TRBV2 to TRBJ2-5, with a weak D call TRBD1 (5 bases). V was trimmed by 2 bases and J by 4 bases, leaving 11 bases between them. Germline CDR1 and CDR2: SNHLY and FYNNEI. The CDR3 is made up of 14 amino acids. The CDR3 protein is CASSESQGRETQYF. The DNA for the CDR3 is TGTGCCAGCAGTGAATCGCAGGGTCGAGAGACCCAGTACTTC. The whole variable domain, filled in from reference TRBV2 and TRBJ2-5, reads EPEVTQTPSHQVTQMGQEVILRCVPISNHLYFYWYRQILGQKVEFLVSFYNNEISEKSEIFDDQFSVERPDGSNFTLKIRSTKLEDSAMYFCASSESQGRETQYFGPGTRLLVL.

The chain links TRBV5-3 to TRBJ1-2; 7 bases fit TRBD1. TRBV5-3 is labeled an ORF, and its function is uncertain. V was clipped by 4 bases and J by 4 bases; unmatched bases: 7. The CDR3 is 14 residues long. DNA for the CDR3: TGTGCCAGAAGCAACCGGGACAGTACCTATGGCTACACCTTC. Its protein is CARSNRDSTYGYTF.

V usage is TRBV7-3 and J usage is TRBJ2-3; 13 bases agree with TRBD2. CDR1 and CDR2 (germline): SGHTA, FQGTGA. J was trimmed by 0 bases and V by 5 bases; bases with no gene match: 8. This CDR3 is 18 amino acids long. The CDR3 DNA sequence: TGTGCCAGCAGCGTGACTAGCGGGGGGTCCCCTAGCACAGATACGCAGTATTTT. It yields the protein CASSVTSGGSPSTDTQYF. Full variable domain (rest looked up from reference TRBV7-3 and TRBJ2-3): GAGVSQTPSNKVTEKGKYVELRCDPISGHTALYWYRQSLGQGPEFLIYFQGTGAADDSGLPNDRFFAVRPEGSVSTLKIQRTERGDSAVYLCASSVTSGGSPSTDTQYFGPGTRLTVL.

The chain recombines TRBV13 with TRBJ2-7; D is perhaps TRBD2 (6 bases). V shed 5 bases and J shed 4 bases, with 18 bases lying between them. Germline V gene data show CDR1 as PRHDT and CDR2 as FYEKMQ (reference sequence). CDR3 length: 15 residues. DNA for the CDR3: TGTGCCAGCAGCCCCCACCGCGGGGCTGCATACGAGCAGTACTTC. Protein sequence: CASSPHRGAAYEQYF. Full variable domain (outside the CDR3, taken from reference TRBV13 and TRBJ2-7): AAGVIQSPRHLIKEKRETATLKCYPIPRHDTVYWYQQGPGQDPQFLISFYEKMQSDKGSIPDRFSAQQFSDYHSELNMSSLELGDSALYFCASSPHRGAAYEQYFGPGTRLTVT.

This clone has a handful of counts. This CDR3 reads CSVGGSWEEQYF. The CDR3 DNA follows: TGCAGCGTTGGAGGGTCTTGGGAGGAGCAGTACTTC. The chain joins TRBV29-1 to TRBJ2-7; D may be TRBD2 (5 bases). From germline, CDR1 is SQVTM and CDR2 ANQGSEA. This CDR3 is 12 amino acids long. Trimming removed 4 bases from V and 7 bases from J, with 14 bases in between.

The chain combines TRBV19 with TRBJ2-7, with D tentatively TRBD1 (5 bases). This CDR3 contains 15 residues. CDR1 is LNHDA, CDR2 SQIVND, per germline (reference sequence). The V end was cut by 7 bases, the J end by 6 bases, with 22 bases between. The chain's CDR3 is CASTPRQGPTSEQYF. In nucleotides, the CDR3 is TGTGCCAGTACCCCGCGGCAGGGCCCTACGAGCGAGCAGTACTTC.

Concerning this clone: Other DNA sequences in the sample encode the same CDR3. The J gene is TRBJ1-2, the V gene TRBV7-8; 10 nucleotides line up with TRBD1. Germline CDR1 is SGHVS and CDR2 is FQNEAQ. The CDR3 has 13 residues. Trimming at V came to 5 bases and at J to 5 bases, leaving 2 bases not matched to a gene. The CDR3: CASSRDRGYGYTF. The CDR3 bases are TGTGCCAGCAGCCGGGACAGGGGATATGGCTACACCTTC.

The J gene is TRBJ2-3, the V gene TRBV7-3, with 12 bases that match TRBD1. This CDR3 has 19 residues. V shed 2 bases and J 0 bases; nucleotides not matched to a gene: 9. Germline CDR1 reads SGHTA; CDR2 reads FQGTGA. CDR3 nucleotide sequence: TGTGCCAGCAGCTTAGACGGGGACAGGGGGCGATGGAGCACAGATACGCAGTATTTT. It is translated as CASSLDGDRGRWSTDTQYF.

The rearrangement joins TRBV4-3 to TRBJ1-6; TRBD1 might be the D (5 bases). V shed 0 bases and J shed 8 bases, with 14 bases lying between them. The CDR3 has 16 residues. The germline gives CDR1 LGHNA, CDR2 YSLEER. The DNA of the CDR3 is TGCGCCAGCAGCCAAGATCTTTCCAGGGTTTATTCACCCCTCCACTTT. Encoded protein: CASSQDLSRVYSPLHF.

V and J are TRBV4-3 and TRBJ1-6; 7 bases match TRBD1. Unmatched junction bases numbered 3, after V lost 0 bases and J lost 4 bases. The CDR3 runs 16 residues. The germline gives CDR1 LGHNA, CDR2 YSLEER. The CDR3 coding sequence is TGCGCCAGCAGCCAAGACCCGGACAGGTATAATTCACCCCTCCACTTT. The encoded protein is CASSQDPDRYNSPLHF.

The chain links TRBV2 to TRBJ2-3; 7 bases align to TRBD2. Per germline, CDR1 SNHLY and CDR2 FYNNEI. Germline trimming cut 11 bases from V and 4 bases from J; bases unmatched to any gene: 9. CDR3 length equals 13 residues. The CDR3 protein is CAWRGLDADTQYF. The CDR3 bases are TGTGCCTGGAGAGGACTAGACGCAGATACGCAGTATTTT.

J is TRBJ2-1 and V is TRBV24-1; 9 positions agree with TRBD2. Germline loops: CDR1 KGHDR, CDR2 SFDVKD. CDR3 length equals 17 residues. Unmatched junction bases numbered 9, after V lost 2 bases and J lost 5 bases. The CDR3 sequence: CATSDSTPSGVHNEQFF. CDR3 coding DNA: TGTGCCACCAGTGATTCCACGCCTAGCGGGGTACACAATGAGCAGTTCTTC.

The CDR3 spells CASRPPQGKGGYTF. CDR3 coding DNA: TGTGCCAGCAGACCACCGCAGGGAAAAGGGGGCTACACCTTC. The chain links TRBV6-5 to TRBJ1-2; D perhaps matches TRBD1 (5 bases). The CDR3 runs to 14 residues. Between the trimmed V and J ends, which lost 6 bases and 8 bases, there was a span of 19 bases. CDR1 is MNHEY, CDR2 SVGAGI, per germline.

The chain has TRBV28 and TRBJ1-4, with a tentative D call TRBD1 (5 bases). CDR3 length: 15 amino acids. Per germline, CDR1 MDHEN and CDR2 SYDVKM. The V end was cut by 7 bases, the J end by 4 bases, with 16 bases between. The CDR3 DNA reads as TGTGCCAGCACCCCTGGGGGGGGGTTTAATGAAAAACTGTTTTTT. Its protein is CASTPGGGFNEKLFF.

The CDR3 spells CASSQEGVRNYGYTF. For the CDR3, the DNA is TGCGCCAGCAGCCAAGAAGGGGTCCGGAACTATGGCTACACCTTC. The chain recombines TRBV4-1 with TRBJ1-2; a weak D match, TRBD1 (5 bases). Trimming took off 0 bases at V and 2 bases at J, with 10 bases between the two ends. There are 15 residues in the CDR3. In germline, CDR1 is MGHRA, CDR2 YSYEKL.

A note on this clone: Other DNA sequences in this sample translate to the same CDR3. The V and J genes are TRBV9 and TRBJ2-1, with 11 bases fitting TRBD1. The CDR3 loop spans 16 amino acids. V lost 1 base to trimming and J lost 5 bases; unmatched junction nucleotides: 5. The V gene's germline CDR1 is SGDLS and CDR2 YYNGEE. In DNA form, the CDR3 reads TGTGCCAGCAGCGTACCCGGGACAGGGGGTCACAATGAGCAGTTCTTC. This gives the protein CASSVPGTGGHNEQFF.

This clone was observed a single time. V is TRBV4-3 and J is TRBJ2-3, with a tentative D call TRBD1 (6 bases). The ends were cut back, 4 bases at V and 5 bases at J, with 16 bases in the middle. Germline V gives CDR1 LGHNA, CDR2 YSLEER. This CDR3 is 15 amino acids long. The CDR3 nucleotides read TGCGCCAGCAGCCTGCAGGGGCTCAGGGGAGATACGCAGTATTTT. As protein: CASSLQGLRGDTQYF.